Listed here is a single T cell receptor (beta chain). This sample is part of a study of shared clonotypes between healthy human individuals. Sequencing used immunoSEQ multiplex PCR; TCRdb keeps in-frame clones, though not all of them. Here the sample spans roughly 2.1 million clones, 93% being singletons. Per germline, CDR1 MDHEN and CDR2 SYDVKM. This CDR3 has 14 residues. V gave up 6 bases and J gave up 2 bases; unmatched junction bases: 6. Naive CD8 cells lacked CD45RO and underwent positive selection for CCR7, leaving out terminally differentiated effector memory CD45RA+ cells. The gene calls are TRBV28 and TRBJ1-2, with TRBD1 matching 7 bases. The material sequenced was naive CD8+ T cells from PBMCs. The TCR comes from a man aged 18 to 29 in good health. Some clones in this sample may be carry-over from other donors' samples. The CDR3 region has the DNA TGTGCCAGCAGATGGACAGGCCAAAACTATGGCTACACCTTC. It is translated as CASRWTGQNYGYTF.